The rows below give T cell receptor beta chains drawn from one sample of a study of blood T cell repertoires in COVID-19. The protocol was immunoSEQ multiplex PCR, while the TCRdb copy is restricted to in-frame clones and leaves out a portion. The sample carries about 100,000 clones, approximately 85% recorded once. Sequencing was done on a sample of peripheral blood. These receptor sequences come from a woman aged 55-70 years with acute or convalescent COVID-19. The CDR3 runs from the conserved cysteine through the conserved F or W. The D gene is left open where the match is weak. The size of a clone is reported for some rows only, either as once, few or many, or as a class for expanded clones.

d_call clone_size j_call v_call cdr3_aa cdr3_nt
TRBD1 - TRBJ1-5 TRBV6-1 CASSEWRGQGVQPQHF TGTGCCAGCAGTGAATGGAGGGGACAGGGGGTCCAGCCCCAGCATTTT
- once TRBJ2-7 TRBV18 CASSSSLPGGEQYF TGTGCCAGCTCATCTTCTCTTCCCGGAGGGGAGCAGTACTTC
TRBD2 - TRBJ2-5 TRBV9 CASSPGLAGVETQYF TGTGCCAGCAGCCCGGGACTAGCGGGAGTGGAGACCCAGTACTTC
TRBD1 - TRBJ1-4 TRBV15 CATSYDRVDNEKLFF TGTGCCACCAGCTACGACAGGGTGGATAATGAAAAACTGTTTTTT
- - TRBJ1-2 TRBV29-1 CSVEARTAIAGGYTF TGCAGCGTTGAAGCCAGGACTGCAATTGCGGGTGGCTACACCTTC
- - TRBJ2-1 TRBV28 CASSSPRVASSYNEQFF TGTGCCAGCAGTTCCCCCCGGGTAGCGAGCTCCTACAATGAGCAGTTCTTC
TRBD1 - TRBJ2-1 TRBV9 CASSVQGAKNEQFF TGTGCCAGCAGCGTCCAGGGGGCGAAGAATGAGCAGTTCTTC
TRBD1 - TRBJ2-2 TRBV9 CASSLRDRSAGELFF TGTGCCAGCAGCCTCCGGGACAGGTCGGCCGGGGAGCTGTTTTTT
- - TRBJ2-2 TRBV7-3 CASSPNYGGELFF TGTGCCAGCAGCCCCAACTATGGCGGGGAGCTGTTTTTT
- - TRBJ2-5 TRBV5-5 CASSWQPGQETQYF TGTGCCAGCAGCTGGCAGCCGGGCCAAGAGACCCAGTACTTC
- - TRBJ1-3 TRBV27 CASSPGPGRAGNTIYF TGTGCCAGCAGTCCGGGGCCCGGGAGGGCTGGAAACACCATATATTTT
- - TRBJ2-1 TRBV19 CASSTASGEYNEQFF TGTGCCAGTAGTACCGCCAGCGGAGAGTACAATGAGCAGTTCTTC
TRBD1 - TRBJ1-4 TRBV18 CASSPLGDSEKLFF TGTGCCAGCTCACCACTAGGGGACAGCGAAAAACTGTTTTTT
TRBD1 - TRBJ1-1 TRBV7-2 CASSPATGQYTEAFF TGTGCCAGCAGCCCAGCTACGGGACAGTACACTGAAGCTTTCTTT
- once TRBJ1-5 TRBV28 CASRRIAGNQPQHF TGTGCCAGCAGGAGGATTGCGGGAAATCAGCCCCAGCATTTT
- - TRBJ1-1 TRBV2 CASSGVLGGIEAFF TGTGCCAGCAGTGGAGTTTTAGGGGGTATTGAAGCTTTCTTT
TRBD2 once TRBJ2-1 TRBV5-1 CASSLLASGGSYNEQFF TGCGCCAGCAGCTTGTTAGCTAGCGGGGGCTCCTACAATGAGCAGTTCTTC
- - TRBJ1-1 TRBV6-5 CASCDNWNTEAFF TGTGCCAGCTGCGACAACTGGAACACTGAAGCTTTCTTT
- - TRBJ2-6 TRBV6-4 CASSESRDGANVLTF TGTGCCAGCAGTGAATCTCGGGATGGGGCCAACGTCCTGACTTTC
- - TRBJ1-1 TRBV7-8 CASSRTVNTEAFF TGTGCCAGCAGCCGGACAGTGAACACTGAAGCTTTCTTT
- - TRBJ2-2 TRBV18 CASSPLLVGAGELFF TGTGCCAGCTCACCACTACTAGTCGGGGCCGGGGAGCTGTTTTTT
- - TRBJ1-1 TRBV6-5 CASTLGRVNTEAFF TGTGCCAGCACCCTCGGGAGGGTGAACACTGAAGCTTTCTTT
- - TRBJ1-3 TRBV28 CASSLTRGGGNTIYF TGTGCCAGCAGTCTCACCCGGGGTGGTGGAAACACCATATATTTT
TRBD1 - TRBJ2-1 TRBV7-3 CASSIQGIGEQFF TGTGCCAGCAGTATACAGGGGATAGGTGAGCAGTTCTTC
- - TRBJ2-1 TRBV7-2 CASSLAGPSYNEQFF TGTGCCAGCAGCTTAGCGGGGCCCTCCTACAATGAGCAGTTCTTC
TRBD2 - TRBJ2-3 TRBV19 CASSIVGGIDTQYF TGTGCCAGTAGTATTGTGGGAGGGATAGATACGCAGTATTTT
- - TRBJ2-1 TRBV2 CARGDKYNEQFF TGTGCCAGAGGGGATAAGTACAATGAGCAGTTCTTC
TRBD2 - TRBJ2-1 TRBV28 CASSLSGLAGVGNEQFF TGTGCCAGCAGTTTATCCGGACTAGCGGGAGTGGGTAATGAGCAGTTCTTC
TRBD1 - TRBJ1-5 TRBV23-1 CASSQPTGTGDQPQHF TGCGCCAGCAGTCAGCCGACAGGGACTGGGGATCAGCCCCAGCATTTT
TRBD1 once TRBJ2-7 TRBV6-5 CASTTGTGTYEQYF TGTGCCAGCACCACCGGGACAGGGACCTACGAGCAGTACTTC
- - TRBJ2-1 TRBV5-1 CASSSGGIYNEQFF TGCGCCAGCAGCTCCGGGGGAATCTACAATGAGCAGTTCTTC
TRBD2 - TRBJ2-1 TRBV5-4 CASSSRTSGSLRYNEQFF TGTGCCAGCAGCTCGCGGACTAGCGGGAGTCTCCGTTACAATGAGCAGTTCTTC
TRBD2 - TRBJ2-1 TRBV20-1 CSAERESGFF TGCAGTGCCGAGCGGGAATCAGGGTTCTTC
- once TRBJ2-1 TRBV5-1 CASSLVASNEQFF TGCGCCAGCAGCTTGGTGGCCAGTAATGAGCAGTTCTTC
TRBD1 - TRBJ1-2 TRBV28 CASSPGQATYGYTF TGTGCCAGCAGTCCAGGACAGGCGACCTATGGCTACACCTTC
TRBD2 - TRBJ2-1 TRBV5-4 CASSRGGLAVLYNEQFF TGTGCCAGCAGCCGGGGGGGACTAGCGGTACTCTACAATGAGCAGTTCTTC
TRBD1 - TRBJ1-2 TRBV6-1 CASSEASGQGYGYTF TGTGCCAGCAGTGAAGCGTCGGGACAGGGCTATGGCTACACCTTC
- - TRBJ2-6 TRBV6-1 CASSDVRPDSGANVLTF TGTGCCAGCAGTGACGTCAGGCCTGACTCTGGGGCCAACGTCCTGACTTTC
- - TRBJ1-3 TRBV10-3 CAISPHGELGNTIYF TGTGCCATCAGTCCCCACGGTGAACTTGGAAACACCATATATTTT
TRBD1 - TRBJ1-4 TRBV28 CASSLVRGQNEKLFF TGTGCCAGCAGTTTAGTCAGGGGACAGAATGAAAAACTGTTTTTT
- - TRBJ1-1 TRBV19 CASKRQEINTEAFF TGTGCCAGCAAGCGACAGGAGATCAACACTGAAGCTTTCTTT
TRBD2 - TRBJ2-1 TRBV6-5 CASRTGGIGRNEQFF TGTGCCAGCAGGACCGGGGGGATCGGGCGAAATGAGCAGTTCTTC
- - TRBJ2-3 TRBV5-1 CASSPGHGTDTQYF TGCGCCAGCAGCCCCGGTCACGGCACAGATACGCAGTATTTT
- - TRBJ1-4 TRBV5-1 CASSLSAGTNEKLFF TGCGCCAGCAGCTTGTCCGCGGGAACTAATGAAAAACTGTTTTTT
TRBD2 - TRBJ2-7 TRBV18 CASSRREGDEQYF TGTGCCAGCTCACGCAGGGAGGGTGACGAGCAGTACTTC
TRBD1 - TRBJ1-1 TRBV5-1 CASRPGGPRGTEAFF TGCGCCAGCCGGCCAGGGGGGCCCCGGGGGACTGAAGCTTTCTTT
TRBD1 few TRBJ1-1 TRBV7-8 CASSLTGTANTEAFF TGTGCCAGCAGCTTAACCGGGACAGCGAACACTGAAGCTTTCTTT
TRBD1 - TRBJ2-1 TRBV7-3 CASSLATGGYNEQFF TGTGCCAGCAGCTTGGCGACAGGGGGTTACAATGAGCAGTTCTTC
- - TRBJ1-2 TRBV20-1 CSASYKGAVGYTF TGCAGTGCTAGTTATAAAGGAGCGGTAGGCTACACCTTC
- - TRBJ2-1 TRBV15 CATSREVNSAVEQFF TGTGCCACCAGCAGAGAGGTCAATTCCGCGGTTGAGCAGTTCTTC
TRBD2 - TRBJ2-1 TRBV27 CASSWWASGSNEQFF TGTGCCAGCAGTTGGTGGGCTAGCGGGAGCAATGAGCAGTTCTTC
- - TRBJ2-3 TRBV2 CASTTSTPQYF TGTGCCAGCACCACTAGTACGCCGCAGTATTTT
TRBD2 - TRBJ2-1 TRBV10-3 CAITGTSSDEQFF TGTGCCATCACCGGGACTAGCAGCGATGAGCAGTTCTTC